These 10 T cell receptor beta chains were sequenced from one sample in a study of OX40 agonist ivuxolimab in advanced cancers. Clones were read by immunoSEQ multiplex PCR, and TCRdb kept only the in-frame ones, dropping some. The sample yields 55,000 to 65,000 clones, just over 85% seen once. This specimen was CD4+ or CD8+ T cells sorted from blood, taken in a trial of the OX40 agonist ivuxolimab. These TCRs come from an adult with an advanced solid tumor such as melanoma, head and neck, liver or kidney cancer.

This chain links TRBV5-1 with TRBJ2-6; D may be TRBD1 (5 bases). CDR1 is SGHRS and CDR2 is YFSETQ in the germline V gene. V dropped 2 bases and J dropped 0 bases, with 24 bases sitting between them. There are 21 residues in the CDR3. CDR3 sequence reads: CASSFGGKGAAMRSGANVLTF. The CDR3 nucleotides read TGCGCCAGCAGCTTTGGTGGAAAAGGGGCGGCTATGCGCTCTGGGGCCAACGTCCTGACTTTC.

The V and J genes are TRBV2 and TRBJ1-2, with a tentative D call TRBD1 (5 bases). The CDR3 spans 13 residues. Trimming removed 3 bases from V and 8 bases from J, with 13 bases in between. The V gene's germline CDR1 is SNHLY and CDR2 FYNNEI. DNA of the CDR3: TGTGCCAGCAGTGAGACAGCATCTCTGGGCTACACCTTC. It is translated as CASSETASLGYTF. Together with reference TRBV2 and TRBJ1-2, the CDR3 gives the full variable domain: EPEVTQTPSHQVTQMGQEVILRCVPISNHLYFYWYRQILGQKVEFLVSFYNNEISEKSEIFDDQFSVERPDGSNFTLKIRSTKLEDSAMYFCASSETASLGYTFGSGTRLTVV.

The rearrangement joins TRBV2 to TRBJ1-2; D remains unclear. The V end lost 6 bases, the J end lost 0 bases, and 11 bases lay between the germline ends. Germline V gives CDR1 SNHLY, CDR2 FYNNEI. This CDR3 is 14 amino acids long. The CDR3 loop is CASRRAGTNYGYTF. The CDR3 DNA reads as TGTGCCAGCAGGAGGGCGGGAACTAACTATGGCTACACCTTC. The full variable domain, its missing parts supplied by reference TRBV2 and TRBJ1-2, is EPEVTQTPSHQVTQMGQEVILRCVPISNHLYFYWYRQILGQKVEFLVSFYNNEISEKSEIFDDQFSVERPDGSNFTLKIRSTKLEDSAMYFCASRRAGTNYGYTFGSGTRLTVV.

The chain links TRBV14 to TRBJ2-6; no reliable D call. Trimming stripped 1 base from V and 0 bases from J, with 10 bases between. The CDR3 totals 17 residues. The germline V gene encodes CDR1 SGHDN and CDR2 FVKESK. This CDR3 is CASSQVLRSSGANVLTF. The CDR3 region has the DNA TGTGCCAGCAGCCAAGTCTTACGGAGCTCTGGGGCCAACGTCCTGACTTTC.

The chain couples TRBV5-1 to TRBJ1-5; the match to TRBD1 covers 9 bases. Trimming cost V 3 bases and J 7 bases; bases outside gene matches: 5. In germline, CDR1 is SGHRS, CDR2 YFSETQ. The CDR3 is 14 amino acids. CDR3: CASSWTGDGQPQHF. The CDR3 DNA is TGCGCCAGCAGCTGGACAGGGGATGGGCAGCCCCAGCATTTT. The complete variable domain, with remaining parts taken from reference TRBV5-1 and TRBJ1-5, reads KAGVTQTPRYLIKTRGQQVTLSCSPISGHRSVSWYQQTPGQGLQFLFEYFSETQRNKGNFPGRFSGRQFSNSRSEMNVSTLELGDSALYLCASSWTGDGQPQHFGDGTRLSIL.

This chain joins TRBV25-1 and TRBJ1-4, with TRBD1 identical over 10 bases. Trimming at V came to 4 bases and at J to 4 bases, leaving 3 bases not matched to a gene. The CDR3 runs to 15 residues. Germline V lookup: CDR1 MGHDK, CDR2 SYGVNS. CDR3 residues: CASSARTGGNEKLFF. CDR3 DNA: TGTGCCAGCAGTGCGCGGACAGGGGGTAATGAAAAACTGTTTTTT.

This chain links TRBV6-1 with TRBJ2-7, with D perhaps given as TRBD1 or TRBD2 (5 bases each). The V and J ends lost 3 bases and 3 bases respectively, with 24 bases between them. The CDR3 contains 18 residues. Germline CDR1 is MNHNS and CDR2 is SASEGT. The CDR3 nucleotides read TGTGCCAGCAGTGATGGGCGGCAGGGTTCACCTCGGGGCTACGAGCAGTACTTC. It codes for CASSDGRQGSPRGYEQYF.

J is TRBJ2-3 and V is TRBV2; unclear D gene. V lost 6 bases and J 0 bases, leaving 13 bases between the germline ends. The CDR3 is 15 residues long. Germline V gives CDR1 SNHLY, CDR2 FYNNEI. CDR3 protein: CASRPLVTSTDTQYF. The CDR3 bases are TGTGCCAGCAGACCGCTAGTGACTAGCACAGATACGCAGTATTTT. The entire variable domain, with the rest obtained from reference TRBV2 and TRBJ2-3, is as follows: EPEVTQTPSHQVTQMGQEVILRCVPISNHLYFYWYRQILGQKVEFLVSFYNNEISEKSEIFDDQFSVERPDGSNFTLKIRSTKLEDSAMYFCASRPLVTSTDTQYFGPGTRLTVL.

The gene calls are TRBV2 and TRBJ1-4; a weak D match, TRBD1 (6 bases). CDR1 SNHLY and CDR2 FYNNEI come from the germline V gene. V lost 6 bases, J lost 6 bases, and 14 bases lay in between. The CDR3 is made up of 14 amino acids. The chain's CDR3 is CASRRDILYEKLFF. Here the CDR3 DNA reads TGTGCCAGCAGACGGGACATCTTATATGAAAAACTGTTTTTT.

The V call is TRBV5-1, the J call TRBJ2-5; a possible D gene is TRBD2 (7 bases). The CDR3 extends over 15 amino acids. Trimming removed 6 bases from V and 3 bases from J, with 18 bases in between. Germline V lookup: CDR1 SGHRS, CDR2 YFSETQ. This CDR3 reads CASKGGGPLEETQYF. The CDR3 DNA reads TGCGCCAGCAAGGGAGGGGGGCCGTTAGAAGAGACCCAGTACTTC.